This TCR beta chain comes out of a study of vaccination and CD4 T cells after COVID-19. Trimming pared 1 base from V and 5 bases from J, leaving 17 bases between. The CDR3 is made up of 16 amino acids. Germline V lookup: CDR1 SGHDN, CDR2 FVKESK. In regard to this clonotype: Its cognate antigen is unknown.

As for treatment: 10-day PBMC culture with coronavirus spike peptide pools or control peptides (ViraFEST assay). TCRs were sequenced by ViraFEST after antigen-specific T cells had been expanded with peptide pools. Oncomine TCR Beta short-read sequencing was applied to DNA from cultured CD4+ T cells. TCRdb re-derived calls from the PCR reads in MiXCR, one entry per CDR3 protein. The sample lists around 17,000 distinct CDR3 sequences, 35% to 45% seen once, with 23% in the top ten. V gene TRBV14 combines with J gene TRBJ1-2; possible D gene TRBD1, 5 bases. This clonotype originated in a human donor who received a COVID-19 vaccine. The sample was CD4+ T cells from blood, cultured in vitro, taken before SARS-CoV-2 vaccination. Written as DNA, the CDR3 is TGTGCCAGCAGCCAAGGCTACGGGGGGTTTGGGTATGGCTACACCTTC. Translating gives CASSQGYGGFGYGYTF. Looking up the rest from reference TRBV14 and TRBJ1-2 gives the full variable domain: EAGVTQFPSHSVIEKGQTVTLRCDPISGHDNLYWYRRVMGKEIKFLLHFVKESKQDESGMPNNRFLAERTGGTYSTLKVQPAELEDSGVYFCASSQGYGGFGYGYTFGSGTRLTVV.